Each of the 26 T cell receptor beta chains below was sequenced from the same sample in a study of Ad26.COV2.S vaccination and SARS-CoV-2 variants (dated by TCRdb to the early 2020s). Library method: the immunoSEQ multiplex PCR assay. The table was pulled from immuneACCESS by TCRdb, which kept in-frame rearrangements only. Such tables lose some clones; where checked, under half of the loss comes from unresolved V genes, and the rest has no known cause. Within this sample are hundreds of thousands of clones, with 70% to 90% of them counted one time only. Over 8.5% of the sample goes to the ten largest clones. The treatment or condition label on this specimen signifies: about 20 received Ad26.COV2.S at low or high dose, single or two shots; five or six received placebo; per-sample allocation not given. For vaccine and placebo recipients, the sequenced repertoires came from samples collected on day 63 after the first injection.

The sample consisted of peripheral blood, taken in a trial of Ad26.COV2.S vaccine versus placebo. Receptors were obtained from a person between 18 and 65 years old who received the Ad26.COV2.S COVID-19 vaccine or a placebo.

In its sample, this clone was seen a few times. The chain joins TRBV10-1 to TRBJ2-7; 10 bases line up with TRBD2. Trimming took 10 bases from V and 1 from J; bases not matched to a gene: 4. Germline V gene sequence: CDR1 WNHNN, CDR2 SYGVQD (reference sequence). The CDR3 covers 13 residues. CDR3: CATSSGGSYEQYF. As DNA, the CDR3 is TGCGCCACAAGTAGCGGGGGGTCCTACGAGCAGTACTTC.

This clone appeared once. The rearrangement joins TRBV27 to TRBJ2-1; D may be TRBD1 (6 bases). This CDR3 comprises 12 residues. Germline CDR1 MNHEY, CDR2 SMNVEV (reference sequence). The germline V and J ends were trimmed by 2 bases and 7 bases, with 6 bases remaining between them. The CDR3 reads CASSLRGNEQFF. CDR3 DNA sequence: TGTGCCAGCAGTTTAAGGGGGAATGAGCAGTTCTTC.

V gene TRBV5-1 combines with J gene TRBJ2-5, with TRBD2 as a possible D gene (6 bases). Germline CDR1 SGHRS, CDR2 YFSETQ. Between the trimmed V and J ends, which lost 4 bases and 1 base, there was a span of 20 bases. This CDR3 is built from 17 residues. CDR3 nucleotide sequence: TGCGCCAGCAGCCAATACCGGGACTGGGGACGCCAAGAGACCCAGTACTTC. The encoded protein is CASSQYRDWGRQETQYF. Using reference TRBV5-1 and TRBJ2-5 for the parts outside the CDR3, the full variable domain is KAGVTQTPRYLIKTRGQQVTLSCSPISGHRSVSWYQQTPGQGLQFLFEYFSETQRNKGNFPGRFSGRQFSNSRSEMNVSTLELGDSALYLCASSQYRDWGRQETQYFGPGTRLLVL.

The chain carries TRBV5-1 and TRBJ2-5; no definite D call. The germline V and J ends were trimmed by 0 bases and 3 bases, with 6 bases remaining between them. Germline CDR1 SGHRS, CDR2 YFSETQ. CDR3 length: 13 residues. The CDR3 reads CASSLDSKETQYF. DNA for the CDR3: TGCGCCAGCAGCTTGGACAGTAAAGAGACCCAGTACTTC. The variable domain in full, with the rest retrieved from reference TRBV5-1 and TRBJ2-5, is KAGVTQTPRYLIKTRGQQVTLSCSPISGHRSVSWYQQTPGQGLQFLFEYFSETQRNKGNFPGRFSGRQFSNSRSEMNVSTLELGDSALYLCASSLDSKETQYFGPGTRLLVL.

The V call is TRBV19, the J call TRBJ2-4; D perhaps matches TRBD2 (6 bases). The CDR3 is made up of 13 amino acids. V was clipped by 6 bases and J by 8 bases, with 14 bases between them. Germline V lookup: CDR1 LNHDA, CDR2 SQIVND (reference sequence). The CDR3 sequence is CASRREPSDIQYF. CDR3 DNA: TGTGCCAGTAGACGGGAGCCTAGCGACATTCAGTACTTC.

The gene calls are TRBV6-5 and TRBJ2-5, with 7 bases aligning to TRBD2. The ends lost 5 bases at V and 1 base at J; junction bases unmatched: 7. CDR3 length: 15 amino acids. The V gene's germline CDR1 is MNHEY and CDR2 SVGAGI. CDR3 DNA sequence: TGTGCCAGCAGTCTTTGGCTAGCGGCCCAAGAGACCCAGTACTTC. Amino acids: CASSLWLAAQETQYF.

The chain links TRBV27 to TRBJ2-1; TRBD1 agrees at 8 bases. With V trimmed by 3 bases and J by 2 bases, 6 bases remained unmatched. The CDR3 runs to 16 residues. Germline lookup yields CDR1 MNHEY and CDR2 SMNVEV (reference sequence). The CDR3 region is CASSFEGQGAYNEQFF. CDR3 DNA: TGTGCCAGCAGTTTCGAAGGACAGGGAGCCTACAATGAGCAGTTCTTC.

This sequence joins TRBV30 and TRBJ2-7, with D uncertain. There are 13 residues in the CDR3. The ends were cut back, 0 bases at V and 4 bases at J, with 10 bases in the middle. Germline lookup yields CDR1 GTSNPN and CDR2 SVGIG (reference sequence). CDR3 protein: CAWSVTLRYEQYF. CDR3 in DNA: TGTGCCTGGAGTGTAACCCTGAGGTACGAGCAGTACTTC. Looking up the rest from reference TRBV30 and TRBJ2-7 gives the full variable domain: SQTIHQWPATLVQPVGSPLSLECTVEGTSNPNLYWYRQAAGRGLQLLFYSVGIGQISSEVPQNLSASRPQDRQFILSSKKLLLSDSGFYLCAWSVTLRYEQYFGPGTRLTVT.

V gene TRBV7-4 combines with J gene TRBJ2-1; TRBD2 agrees at 7 bases. Germline CDR1 SGHVT, CDR2 SQSDAQ. This CDR3 has 16 amino acids. Losses at the gene ends were 1 base for V and 0 bases for J; bases not matched to a gene: 3. CDR3 loop: CASSLGGLPSYNEQFF. CDR3 nucleotides: TGTGCCAGCAGCTTAGGGGGACTACCCTCCTACAATGAGCAGTTCTTC.

The V call is TRBV4-2, the J call TRBJ2-6; D remains unclear. V was clipped by 4 bases and J by 1 base, with 11 bases between them. Germline assignment: CDR1 LGHNA and CDR2 YNFKEQ. The CDR3 is made up of 16 amino acids. CDR3 nucleotides: TGTGCCAGCAGCCCCGAGAGAGAGTCTGGGGCCAACGTCCTGACTTTC. It codes for CASSPERESGANVLTF.

The V call is TRBV28, the J call TRBJ1-2; the D is unclear. The germline V and J ends were trimmed by 10 bases and 0 bases, with 6 bases remaining between them. From germline, CDR1 is MDHEN and CDR2 SYDVKM. The CDR3 is made up of 11 amino acids. The CDR3 reads CATISNYGYTF. CDR3 nucleotides: TGTGCCACCATCTCTAACTATGGCTACACCTTC.

V is TRBV11-3 and J is TRBJ2-1; the match to TRBD2 covers 8 bases. Looked up from germline, CDR1 is SGHNT and CDR2 is YENEEA. The CDR3 covers 18 residues. J gave up 2 bases and V 3 bases, and 12 bases lay outside the gene matches. CDR3 DNA sequence: TGTGCCAGCAGCTTGGGAAGACGCGGGGGGACCCCCTACAATGAGCAGTTCTTC. Protein product: CASSLGRRGGTPYNEQFF.

The chain recombines TRBV25-1 with TRBJ2-1, with 9 bases matching TRBD1. Per the germline V gene, CDR1 is MGHDK and CDR2 is SYGVNS. With V trimmed by 2 bases and J by 7 bases, 6 bases remained unmatched. This CDR3 region has 15 residues. The chain's CDR3 is CASSETGGAWNEQFF. The CDR3, as DNA: TGTGCCAGCAGTGAAACAGGGGGCGCGTGGAATGAGCAGTTCTTC.

The chain employs TRBV28 and TRBJ1-6; D is unclear. The ends were cut back, 7 bases at V and 6 bases at J, with 16 bases in the middle. Germline CDR1 MDHEN, CDR2 SYDVKM. The length of the CDR3 is 15 residues. CDR3 DNA: TGTGCCAGCACCCAGACTTCAGGTTTTAATTCACCCCTCCACTTT. It encodes CASTQTSGFNSPLHF.

This clone showed up just a few times. V gene TRBV10-3 combines with J gene TRBJ1-1; TRBD1 agrees at 7 bases. V gave up 6 bases and J gave up 2 bases; unmatched junction bases: 6. Germline V CDR1 and CDR2: ENHRY, SYGVKD. This CDR3 contains 14 residues. CDR3: CAIRPTGDNTEAFF. The CDR3 nucleotides read TGTGCCATCAGACCCACAGGGGACAACACTGAAGCTTTCTTT.

The count of this clone is one. The chain employs TRBV10-3 and TRBJ2-1, with D tentatively TRBD1 (6 bases). Germline CDR1 ENHRY, CDR2 SYGVKD. This CDR3 contains 16 residues. Trimming left V 3 bases short and J 0 bases short, with 12 bases between. The CDR3 DNA reads as TGTGCCATCAGTGATTCAGGGGCGGTCTCCTACAATGAGCAGTTCTTC. It specifies CAISDSGAVSYNEQFF.

The chain has TRBV24-1 and TRBJ2-2, with 14 nucleotides matching TRBD2. Germline trimming cut 3 bases from V and 1 base from J; bases unmatched to any gene: 9. CDR3 length: 20 amino acids. CDR1 is KGHDR, CDR2 SFDVKD, per germline. The CDR3 coding sequence is TGTGCCACCAGTGATCCCTCGGGACTAGCGGGGGCCGAGAACACCGGGGAGCTGTTTTTT. It codes for CATSDPSGLAGAENTGELFF.

The CDR3 loop reads CASSSQARGQFF. In DNA, the CDR3 is TGTGCCAGCAGTTCACAGGCCCGCGGGCAGTTCTTC. The chain carries TRBV6-5 and TRBJ2-1; possible D gene TRBD1, 5 bases. Germline V lookup: CDR1 MNHEY, CDR2 SVGAGI. This CDR3 is 12 amino acids long. V shed 4 bases and J shed 12 bases, with 13 bases lying between them.

The rearrangement uses TRBV18 and TRBJ2-7; TRBD1 might be the D (6 bases). In germline, CDR1 is KGHSH, CDR2 LQKENI. The germline V and J ends were trimmed by 2 bases and 6 bases, with 11 bases remaining between them. The length of the CDR3 is 13 residues. The CDR3 DNA reads as TGTGCCAGCTCACCAATGGACAGACGCGAGCAGTACTTC. Its protein product is CASSPMDRREQYF.

The chain recombines TRBV4-1 with TRBJ2-4, with a weak D call TRBD2 (6 bases). This CDR3 contains 14 residues. Trimming shortened V by 1 base and J by 5 bases, and 9 bases separated the two germline ends. The V gene's germline CDR1 is MGHRA and CDR2 YSYEKL. The CDR3 DNA is TGCGCCAGCAGCCAAGGAGTAGCGGAAAACATTCAGTACTTC. Translation gives CASSQGVAENIQYF.

The sample holds one count of this clone. The genes are TRBV29-1 and TRBJ2-3; unclear D gene. V was pared by 1 base and J by 6 bases, with 8 bases between. Looked up from germline, CDR1 is SQVTM and CDR2 is ANQGSEA. CDR3 size: 12 residues. The CDR3 loop reads CSVEGVGDTQYF. CDR3 nucleotides: TGCAGCGTTGAAGGTGTCGGGGATACGCAGTATTTT.

This chain connects TRBV12-3 or TRBV12-4 to TRBJ2-3; TRBD1 or TRBD2 may be the D gene (5 bases each). The length of the CDR3 is 12 residues. V was clipped by 8 bases and J by 13 bases, with 19 bases between them. The CDR3 sequence is CASHKVGPHKYF. CDR3 bases: TGTGCCAGCCACAAAGTGGGACCCCATAAGTATTTT.

V gene TRBV16 combines with J gene TRBJ1-4; D is ambiguous. Germline lookup yields CDR1 KGHSY and CDR2 FQNENV. CDR3 length: 12 residues. V lost 4 bases and J 7 bases, leaving 7 bases between the germline ends. The CDR3 reads CASSLSTEKLFF. CDR3 nucleotides: TGTGCCAGCAGCCTCTCGACTGAAAAACTGTTTTTT.

The gene calls are TRBV6-5 and TRBJ2-1, with D possibly matching TRBD1 (6 bases). Trimming pared 4 bases from V and 3 bases from J, leaving 13 bases between. The length of the CDR3 is 15 residues. CDR1 is MNHEY and CDR2 is SVGAGI in the germline V gene. In DNA, the CDR3 is TGTGCCAGCAGTTCCAGGGGACGGGGCTACAATGAGCAGTTCTTC. This codes for CASSSRGRGYNEQFF.

The J gene is TRBJ1-2, the V gene TRBV30; 7 nucleotides line up with TRBD1. V dropped 0 bases and J dropped 8; count of bases not matched to a gene: 6. The germline CDR1 and CDR2 sequences are GTSNPN and SVGIG (reference sequence). The CDR3 extends over 13 amino acids. CDR3 DNA: TGTGCCTGGAGTGTACAGGGAGGGGGCGGCTACACCTTC. This gives the protein CAWSVQGGGGYTF.

V gene TRBV9 combines with J gene TRBJ2-1; 11 bases are shared with TRBD2. The CDR3 is 15 residues long. Germline V gene lookup returns CDR1 SGDLS and CDR2 YYNGEE. V lost 3 bases, J lost 10 bases, and 9 bases stayed unmatched. As DNA, the CDR3 is TGTGCCAGCAGCGGGGGACTAGCGGAGAGGGGAGAGCAGTTCTTC. It encodes CASSGGLAERGEQFF.